A single sample is the source of the 19 T cell receptor beta chains below, sequenced in a study of response to subunit inactivated influenza vaccine. TCRdb ran MiXCR on the RT-PCR reads and lists one entry per CDR3 protein. The profile shows fewer than 600,000 distinct CDR3 sequences, approximately 7.2% of them singletons. The material sequenced was PBMCs from blood, taken 23 months after vaccination. Receptors originate from a man in his fifties or sixties who received an inactivated influenza vaccine.

The J gene is TRBJ1-1, the V gene TRBV6-1; 8 bases map to TRBD1. Germline V lookup: CDR1 MNHNS, CDR2 SASEGT. The CDR3 runs 12 residues. J lost 7 bases, V lost 6 bases, and 4 bases had no gene match. The CDR3 is CASRGQAGEAFF. DNA of the CDR3: TGTGCCAGCAGGGGACAGGCTGGTGAAGCTTTCTTT.

The rearrangement uses TRBV12-3 or TRBV12-4 and TRBJ2-7; 11 nucleotides align to TRBD1. The CDR3 consists of 15 residues. Losses at the gene ends were 4 bases for V and 4 bases for J; bases not matched to a gene: 6. The CDR3 nucleotides read TGTGCCAGCAGTTATGGGACAGGGGGAGCTTACGAGCAGTACTTC. Amino acid sequence: CASSYGTGGAYEQYF.

This clonotype was seen a few times. This chain connects TRBV18 to TRBJ2-1, with D possibly being TRBD2 (6 bases). V was pared by 3 bases and J by 10 bases, with 7 bases between. The CDR3 has 11 amino acids. The germline V gene has CDR1 KGHSH and CDR2 LQKENI. CDR3 loop: CASSPREEQFF. The CDR3, as DNA: TGTGCCAGCTCACCCCGGGAGGAGCAGTTCTTC.

This clonotype was detected only a few times. V and J are TRBV20-1 and TRBJ2-7, with 10 bases identical to TRBD1. Trimming removed 4 bases from V and 4 bases from J; junction bases left unmatched: 4. Looked up from germline, CDR1 is DFQATT and CDR2 is SNEGSKA (reference sequence). CDR3 length equals 13 residues. The CDR3 reads CSATTGGRYEQYF. The CDR3 bases are TGCAGTGCTACGACAGGGGGCAGATACGAGCAGTACTTC.

The chain has TRBV28 and TRBJ1-2, with no clear D. V was pared by 6 bases and J by 4 bases, with 12 bases between. CDR1 is MDHEN, CDR2 SYDVKM, per germline. The CDR3 is made up of 13 amino acids. Here the CDR3 reads CASRDQSLYGYTF. The CDR3 coding sequence is TGTGCCAGCAGGGATCAGTCCCTCTATGGCTACACCTTC.

This clonotype was observed a handful of times. The J gene is TRBJ2-2, the V gene TRBV5-1, with 7 bases lining up with TRBD1. V gave up 6 bases and J gave up 4 bases; unmatched junction bases: 9. The CDR3 has 15 amino acids. The germline V gene encodes CDR1 SGHRS and CDR2 YFSETQ. CDR3 sequence reads: CASTYRGMVTGELFF. In DNA form, the CDR3 reads TGCGCCAGCACTTACAGGGGAATGGTCACCGGGGAGCTGTTTTTT.

This clonotype has more than one count but fewer than ten. The genes are TRBV20-1 and TRBJ2-3; D is undetermined. Looked up from germline, CDR1 is DFQATT and CDR2 is SNEGSKA (reference sequence). The germline V and J ends were trimmed by 5 bases and 6 bases, with 9 bases remaining between them. The CDR3 covers 11 residues. The CDR3 DNA reads as TGCAGTGCTTACCCAAGGGATACGCAGTATTTT. This translates into CSAYPRDTQYF.

This clonotype has more than one count but fewer than ten. J is TRBJ2-7 and V is TRBV20-1; the match to TRBD2 covers 9 bases. CDR3 length equals 15 residues. Unmatched junction bases numbered 9, after V lost 4 bases and J lost 2 bases. Germline V gives CDR1 DFQATT, CDR2 SNEGSKA (reference sequence). CDR3 DNA: TGCAGTGCTACAACCGGGACTAGCTCAGCCTACGAGCAGTACTTC. Translated: CSATTGTSSAYEQYF.

J is TRBJ2-5 and V is TRBV7-9, with D maybe TRBD1 (5 bases). V lost 6 bases and J 5 bases, leaving 13 bases between the germline ends. Germline CDR1 and CDR2: SEHNR and FQNEAQ (reference sequence). This CDR3 spans 13 amino acids. CDR3 sequence (DNA): TGTGCCAGCAGACCCGACAGTCGCGAGACCCAGTACTTC. The encoded protein is CASRPDSRETQYF.

This chain connects TRBV20-1 to TRBJ2-4, with D unclear. The germline V and J ends were trimmed by 4 bases and 0 bases, with 16 bases remaining between them. This CDR3 is 16 amino acids long. The germline CDR1 and CDR2 sequences are DFQATT and SNEGSKA (reference sequence). The CDR3 DNA reads as TGCAGTGCTATTCCGTTAACAGATCTAGCCAAAAACATTCAGTACTTC. This encodes CSAIPLTDLAKNIQYF.

This clonotype was detected many times. V usage is TRBV12-3 or TRBV12-4 and J usage is TRBJ2-1; D is unclear. The length of the CDR3 is 11 residues. V gave up 4 bases and J gave up 12 bases, with 10 bases separating them. CDR3 protein: CASSSQAAQFF. CDR3 bases: TGTGCCAGCAGTTCCCAGGCTGCGCAGTTCTTC.

The rearrangement uses TRBV23-1 and TRBJ2-3; 10 bases align to TRBD1. TRBV23-1 is flagged as an ORF with uncertain function. V lost 8 bases, J lost 4 bases, and 18 bases stayed unmatched. The CDR3 spans 18 residues. The chain's CDR3 is CASGPVPGQGNRSDTQYF. DNA for the CDR3: TGCGCCAGCGGCCCCGTCCCGGGACAGGGGAATAGGTCAGATACGCAGTATTTT.

This clonotype was counted many times. The chain is built from TRBV9 and TRBJ2-3; perhaps TRBD2 as D (6 bases). V lost 1 base and J lost 1, with 10 bases in between. The CDR3 runs to 15 residues. Germline assignment: CDR1 SGDLS and CDR2 YYNGEE. The CDR3 region is CASSVSGGGTDTQYF. The CDR3 DNA sequence: TGTGCCAGCAGCGTAAGCGGAGGGGGCACAGATACGCAGTATTTT.

In its sample, this clonotype was seen many times. The chain uses TRBV4-1 and TRBJ1-1; D is uncertain. CDR3 length: 14 residues. V lost 4 bases to trimming and J lost 10 bases, with 19 bases between them. Per germline, CDR1 MGHRA and CDR2 YSYEKL. Here the CDR3 DNA reads TGCGCCAGCAGCCCCCTGAGGGATGACCTCTTAGCTTTCTTT. This encodes CASSPLRDDLLAFF.

This clonotype was detected many times. The CDR3 DNA reads as TGTGCCAGCAGCTCAGGGGTTGATGGCCAGCATTTT. Amino acids: CASSSGVDGQHF. The gene calls are TRBV12-3 or TRBV12-4 and TRBJ1-5; tentatively, D is TRBD1 (6 bases). Trimming removed 6 bases from V and 12 bases from J, with 15 bases in between. The CDR3 has 12 residues.

This clonotype was observed at least ten times. The chain has TRBV12-3 or TRBV12-4 and TRBJ2-5, with D uncertain. The germline V and J ends were trimmed by 4 bases and 5 bases, with 11 bases remaining between them. This CDR3 is built from 13 residues. The CDR3 region has the DNA TGTGCCAGCAGTTCGACTCGCCGGGAGACCCAGTACTTC. It is translated as CASSSTRRETQYF.

This chain links TRBV10-3 with TRBJ1-4, with D hard to call. Germline loops: CDR1 ENHRY, CDR2 SYGVKD. V lost 6 bases and J 0 bases, leaving 5 bases between the germline ends. The CDR3 has 13 amino acids. The CDR3 DNA sequence: TGTGCCATCAGGATTGCAACTAATGAAAAACTGTTTTTT. Its protein is CAIRIATNEKLFF.

This clonotype was observed many times. V usage is TRBV4-2 and J usage is TRBJ1-2; the D is unclear. CDR1 and CDR2 from the germline V gene are LGHNA and YNFKEQ. The CDR3 sequence is 12 residues long. The V end was cut by 0 bases, the J end by 7 bases, with 6 bases between. In DNA form, the CDR3 reads TGTGCCAGCAGCCAAGAGTGGGGTGGCTACACCTTC. Amino acid sequence: CASSQEWGGYTF.

At least ten counts were recorded for this clonotype. The V call is TRBV5-1, the J call TRBJ1-2; D not resolved. The V gene lost 0 bases and the J gene lost 2 bases, with 5 bases spanning the gap. CDR3 length equals 13 residues. Germline CDR1 and CDR2: SGHRS and YFSETQ. The CDR3 coding sequence is TGCGCCAGCAGCTTGGGAGCCAACTATGGCTACACCTTC. Translation: CASSLGANYGYTF.